The T cell receptor beta chain under discussion was sequenced for a study of shared clonotypes between healthy human individuals. Study-level findings and limits: Donor scarcity curtailed the genetic and exposure-history diversity represented herein. Collection of samples was limited to blood; tissue repertoires likely differ.

Germline V CDR1 and CDR2: MDHEN, SYDVKM. The germline V and J ends were trimmed by 8 bases and 0 bases, with 13 bases remaining between them. The CDR3 is 14 residues long. Researchers ran the assay at a deep level. Libraries were prepared by immunoSEQ multiplex PCR; TCRdb keeps only in-frame clonotypes and omits some of them. The sample shows roughly 2.5 million clones, about 92% of them seen only once. About this clone itself: Its cognate antigen is unknown.

V gene TRBV28 combines with J gene TRBJ1-2, with a possible D match to TRBD1 (5 bases). This TCR was recovered from a man aged 18 to 30 in good health. Material: naive CD4+ T cells sorted from blood. Subset given: CD45RA+ positively selected. CDR3 DNA: TGTGCCAGCGAAGCACAGGATACTAACTATGGCTACACCTTC. Its protein is CASEAQDTNYGYTF.